This TCR beta chain was recorded in a study of cytomegalovirus exposure and HLA in healthy donors. The study, taken as a whole, reports: A later analysis by the authors found several of the most significant clusters apparently linked to common viral pathogens.

PCR used 60 Vbeta primers and 13 Jbeta primers. Repertoires were generated with immunoSEQ multiplex PCR, while TCRdb's copy carries only in-frame clones and drops some. The sample consists of some 190,000 clones, 80% of them appearing once. V lost 1 base and J 0 bases, leaving 22 bases between the germline ends. The germline CDR1 and CDR2 sequences are SGHRS and YFSETQ. The CDR3 contains 20 residues. Remarks on this clone: Its antigen remains unidentified.

The rearrangement links TRBV5-1 to TRBJ1-4; D remains ambiguous. What was sequenced was PBMCs. The sequence was obtained from a woman in her 30s in good health and CMV-seronegative. The CDR3 sequence: CASSLFPTGRITATNEKLFF. As DNA, the CDR3 is TGCGCCAGCAGCTTGTTCCCAACCGGGAGGATTACTGCAACTAATGAAAAACTGTTTTTT.